The rows below give T cell receptor beta chains drawn from one sample of a study of blood T cell repertoires in COVID-19. The data were produced by immunoSEQ multiplex PCR, yet TCRdb's version contains in-frame clones alone and is incomplete. The sample yields under 300,000 clones, around four fifths seen once. Sequencing input: peripheral blood. The source is a woman aged 40 to 50 with active or convalescent COVID-19. Each CDR3 is given with its conserved first and last residue. A D gene is named only where the DNA matches it firmly. Clone size, where shown, is once, few, many, or a class for clones that have expanded.

.	TRBD1	TRBV18	TRBJ1-5	TGTGCCAGCTCACTACGACAGGGGATGGATCAGCCCCAGCATTTT	CASSLRQGMDQPQHF
.	TRBD1	TRBV11-2	TRBJ2-1	TGTGCCAGCAGCACGGGACAGGGGATGTACAATGAGCAGTTCTTC	CASSTGQGMYNEQFF
.	.	TRBV7-3	TRBJ1-1	TGTGCCAGCAGCTTAATGGGCAGGAACACTGAAGCTTTCTTT	CASSLMGRNTEAFF
.	TRBD1	TRBV5-1	TRBJ1-1	TGCGCCAGCAGCGTACAGGGACAGACTGAAGCTTTCTTT	CASSVQGQTEAFF
.	TRBD1	TRBV7-2	TRBJ2-2	TGTGCCAGCAGCCTACCGGGACAGGTTAACACCGGGGAGCTGTTTTTT	CASSLPGQVNTGELFF
.	.	TRBV28	TRBJ1-5	TGTGCCAGCAGTTTAGCAGTCCGCTATCAGCCCCAGCATTTT	CASSLAVRYQPQHF
.	.	TRBV19	TRBJ1-5	TGTGCCAGTAGGCGGGTATCCAATCAGCCCCAGCATTTT	CASRRVSNQPQHF
.	TRBD1	TRBV4-1	TRBJ1-5	TGCGCCAGCAGCCAAGTGGACAGGGTTGGGACGTATGGCAATCAGCCCCAGCATTTT	CASSQVDRVGTYGNQPQHF
.	.	TRBV30	TRBJ1-2	TGTGCTGGGGGCGGCTATGGCTACACCTTC	CAGGGYGYTF
.	.	TRBV28	TRBJ1-2	TGTGCCAGCAGTTCAGGGACTTATGGCTACACCTTC	CASSSGTYGYTF
.	.	TRBV7-9	TRBJ1-3	TGTGCCAGCAGCTTAGAGGCCGGGAGTATAGGCACCATATATTTT	CASSLEAGSIGTIYF
once	.	TRBV25-1	TRBJ2-5	TGTGCCAGCAGTGAGCGGGGTGTGATGGAGACCCAGTACTTC	CASSERGVMETQYF
.	TRBD1	TRBV9	TRBJ1-4	TGTGCCAGCAGCGGGACAGGTGATAGTAATGAAAAACTGTTTTTT	CASSGTGDSNEKLFF
few	.	TRBV19	TRBJ1-2	TGTGCCAGTAGTATGGGTCAGGGCCTCGGCTACACCTTC	CASSMGQGLGYTF
.	TRBD1	TRBV10-3	TRBJ1-3	TGTGCCACCAATTCCGGGACAGCTTACTCTGGAAACACCATATATTTT	CATNSGTAYSGNTIYF
.	.	TRBV12-3/TRBV12-4	TRBJ1-1	TGTGCCAGCAGTTTTGGCCGGGGCACTGAAGCTTTCTTT	CASSFGRGTEAFF
.	TRBD1	TRBV6-5	TRBJ1-2	TGTGCCAGCAGAATGGGACAGGGGGCTCGTGGCTACACCTTC	CASRMGQGARGYTF
.	TRBD2	TRBV30	TRBJ2-2	TGTGCCTGGAAGGGACTAGCGGGGGAGACGAACACCGGGGAGCTGTTTTTT	CAWKGLAGETNTGELFF
.	.	TRBV13	TRBJ2-3	TGTGCCAGCAGCTTAGCGGGGGTGACACTAAGCACAGATACGCAGTATTTT	CASSLAGVTLSTDTQYF
.	TRBD1	TRBV7-3	TRBJ2-6	TGTGCCAGCAGCTTGACAGGGCCCCTCCGCTCTGGGGCCAACGTCCTGACTTTC	CASSLTGPLRSGANVLTF
.	TRBD2	TRBV19	TRBJ2-1	TGTGCCAGTAGTTTAAGCGGGGGGTCCTACAATGAGCAGTTCTTC	CASSLSGGSYNEQFF
.	TRBD2	TRBV24-1	TRBJ2-3	TGTGCCACCATCTTACTAGCGAGCCGCACAGATACGCAGTATTTT	CATILLASRTDTQYF
once	.	TRBV19	TRBJ2-1	TGTGCCAGTGGGAGTGTTGAGCAGTTCTTC	CASGSVEQFF
.	TRBD1	TRBV4-2	TRBJ2-3	TGTGCCAGCAGCCACGAGGACAGGGATGGGGATACGCAGTATTTT	CASSHEDRDGDTQYF
.	.	TRBV7-2	TRBJ1-2	TGTGCCAGCACCACCCCCTCAGTAGGGAGAGGCTACACCTTC	CASTTPSVGRGYTF
.	.	TRBV4-1	TRBJ2-2	TGCGCCAGCAGCCAAGAAGTTTTGCGGGGGCTAACCGGGGAGCTGTTTTTT	CASSQEVLRGLTGELFF
.	.	TRBV28	TRBJ2-7	TGTGCCAGCAGTTTGGTTGGTCAGGGTAGAAACGAGCAGTACTTC	CASSLVGQGRNEQYF
.	TRBD2	TRBV28	TRBJ2-1	TGTGCCAGCAGTTTAGGACTAGCGGGAGGAAGCTCCTACAATGAGCAGTTCTTC	CASSLGLAGGSSYNEQFF
.	.	TRBV5-1	TRBJ1-3	TGCGCCAGCAGCGAAGGGGGATTGGGAAACACCATATATTTT	CASSEGGLGNTIYF
once	TRBD1	TRBV28	TRBJ1-5	TGTGCCAGCAGTCCAATCCGGACAGGGAGGGCGGATCAGCCCCAGCATTTT	CASSPIRTGRADQPQHF
.	TRBD1	TRBV18	TRBJ1-2	TGTGCCAGCTCACCGCTCAGGGACAGCCTCAACTATGGCTACACCTTC	CASSPLRDSLNYGYTF
.	.	TRBV28	TRBJ1-4	TGTGCCAGCAGCCGGGGGTTAGAGGAGGAAAAACTGTTTTTT	CASSRGLEEEKLFF
.	.	TRBV19	TRBJ2-4	TGTGCCAGTAGCCAGACAGGCAGACTAGCCAAAAACATTCAGTACTTC	CASSQTGRLAKNIQYF
.	.	TRBV5-6	TRBJ1-2	TGTGCCAGCAGCCATCAGGGCGCCTATGGCTACACCTTC	CASSHQGAYGYTF